These T cell receptor beta chains were read from a single sample in a study of T cell repertoires in cytomegalovirus infection. TCRdb passed the reads through MiXCR, listing each CDR3 protein once. The table records 200,000 to 250,000 distinct CDR3 sequences, roughly 22% of them present only once. Material for sequencing was CD8+ T cells from PBMCs. Source of these receptors: a human donor in good health (CMV status not recorded). Some clones in this sample may be carry-over from other donors' samples. The CDR3 runs from the conserved cysteine through the conserved F or W. The D gene is left open where the match is weak. Clone sizes are given selectively: once, few, many, or a class where the clone is expanded.

>TRBJ2-4|NA|TRBV4-1|many
TGCGCCAGCAGCCAAGATAGTGACTCGCTAGCCAAAAACATTCAGTACTTC
CASSQDSDSLAKNIQYF
>TRBJ1-1|NA|TRBV28|few
TGTGCCAGCAGTTTAACCGGGTCTGCTAAGAACACTGAAGCTTTCTTT
CASSLTGSAKNTEAFF
>TRBJ1-5|TRBD1|TRBV10-3|NA
TGTGCCATCAGTGAGAGAGGACAGGCATACAATCAGCCCCAGCATTTT
CAISERGQAYNQPQHF
>TRBJ2-3|TRBD2|TRBV7-2|many
TGTGCCAGCAGAACCGGGACTAGCGGCACAGATACGCAGTATTTT
CASRTGTSGTDTQYF
>TRBJ1-5|TRBD1|TRBV7-8|many
TGTGCCAGCAGATTGACAGGGGAGGGCAATCAGCCCCAGCATTTT
CASRLTGEGNQPQHF
>TRBJ2-6|NA|TRBV23-1|few
TGCGCCAGCCTTCAGATCTCTGGGGCCAACGTCCTGACTTTC
CASLQISGANVLTF
>TRBJ2-5|NA|TRBV7-6|NA
TGTGCCAGCAGCTCAGAGGGAGAGACCCAGTACTTC
CASSSEGETQYF
>TRBJ2-1|NA|TRBV2|NA
TGTGCCAGCGCCGACTTTGACTTC
CASADFDF
>TRBJ2-3|TRBD1|TRBV5-6|NA
TGTGCCAGCAGCAACCCGGGGGACAGGGACGCAGATACGCAGTATTTT
CASSNPGDRDADTQYF
>TRBJ2-1|NA|TRBV9|NA
TGTGCCAGCAGCGTAGTTCCAGGGTCAACCTACAATGAGCAGTTCTTC
CASSVVPGSTYNEQFF
>TRBJ1-1|NA|TRBV27|NA
TGTGCCAGCAGTTTAAGCGCGAGGAACACTGAAGCTTTCTTT
CASSLSARNTEAFF
>TRBJ2-2|TRBD2|TRBV20-1|few
TGCAGTGCTAGGAGCGGGGACACCGGGGAGCTGTTTTTT
CSARSGDTGELFF
>TRBJ2-5|NA|TRBV28|few
TGTGCCAGCAGTTTTTTCGCCCAGGGCAAGGAGACCCAGTACTTC
CASSFFAQGKETQYF
>TRBJ2-5|NA|TRBV2|few
TGTGCCAGCAGGGACACCCTTTTGTACTTC
CASRDTLLYF
>TRBJ1-6|NA|TRBV20-1|NA
TGCAGTGCTAGAGATGCGTCAGGGTTGAATAATTCACCCCTCCACTTT
CSARDASGLNNSPLHF
>TRBJ2-5|NA|TRBV6-6|few
TGTGCCAGCAGTTACGTCGGGGGATTGGCAGAGACCCAGTACTTC
CASSYVGGLAETQYF
>TRBJ2-1|TRBD2|TRBV19|NA
TGTGCCAGTAGTATGACTAGCGGGGGCTCGAATGAGCAGTTCTTC
CASSMTSGGSNEQFF
>TRBJ2-3|NA|TRBV3-1|once
TGTGTCAGCAGCCCGGGGACCGGGAGCACAGATACGCAGTATTTT
CVSSPGTGSTDTQYF
>TRBJ2-1|NA|TRBV14|NA
TGTGCCAGCAGCCTAGGAGAGGCGGGAAGGCAGTTCTTC
CASSLGEAGRQFF
>TRBJ2-7|TRBD1|TRBV7-8|many
TGTGCCAGCAGCTTAGCCCCGGGACAGGGCTACGAGCAGTACTTC
CASSLAPGQGYEQYF
>TRBJ1-1|NA|TRBV28|few
TGTGCCAGCCAGTGGGGCGGCGGGAACACTGAAGCTTTCTTT
CASQWGGGNTEAFF
>TRBJ2-4|TRBD2|TRBV20-1|NA
TGCAGTGCGGTGGACGGGGGGGAAAACATTCAGTACTTC
CSAVDGGENIQYF
>TRBJ2-2|NA|TRBV7-9|many
TGTGCCAGCAGCCCCGAGGGAGCCGGGGAGCTGTTTTTT
CASSPEGAGELFF
>TRBJ2-1|NA|TRBV15|few
TGTGCCACCAGCTTTACTGTATCCCTGGGGGGCAATGAGCAGTTCTTC
CATSFTVSLGGNEQFF
>TRBJ2-4|NA|TRBV6-2/TRBV6-3|NA
TGTGCCAGCAGTTACAACTACCAAAACATTCAGTACTTC
CASSYNYQNIQYF
>TRBJ2-7|NA|TRBV7-6|NA
TGTGCCAGCAGCTTCGAGCAATTGGGCTGGTACGAGCAGTACTTC
CASSFEQLGWYEQYF
>TRBJ2-2|NA|TRBV20-1|NA
TGCAGTGCTGTGGGGGACACCGGGGAGCTGTTTTTT
CSAVGDTGELFF
>TRBJ2-3|TRBD2|TRBV3-1|NA
TGTGCCAGCAGCCAAGTGTGGGGGGGGGCAGATACGCAGTATTTT
CASSQVWGGADTQYF
>TRBJ2-5|TRBD2|TRBV20-1|NA
TGCAGTGCTAGCCGGGCGGCGGGGGGTGAAGAGACCCAGTACTTC
CSASRAAGGEETQYF
>TRBJ2-7|NA|TRBV29-1|many
TGCAGCGTTGAAGATCCCGAGGGGGGCTACGAGCAGTACTTC
CSVEDPEGGYEQYF
>TRBJ2-7|NA|TRBV27|NA
TGTGCCAGCTCTCCCGCAGGGCCCACCTACGAGCAGTACTTC
CASSPAGPTYEQYF
>TRBJ1-5|NA|TRBV7-2|medium-sized
TGTGCCAGTAGGGATGGGGCTTATAGCAATCAGCCCCAGCATTTT
CASRDGAYSNQPQHF
>TRBJ2-2|TRBD1|TRBV7-6|many
TGTGCCAGCAGCTCGGGACAGGGGGTTGACACCGGGGAGCTGTTTTTT
CASSSGQGVDTGELFF
>TRBJ1-1|TRBD1|TRBV9|NA
TGTGCCAGCAGCGCCGCCGGACAGGGGGATACTGAAGCTTTCTTT
CASSAAGQGDTEAFF
>TRBJ2-3|TRBD2|TRBV4-1|NA
TGCGCCAGCAGCCAAGATGAGCGGGGGGCCTCAGATACGCAGTATTTT
CASSQDERGASDTQYF
>TRBJ2-1|NA|TRBV7-9|many
TGTGCCAGCAGCTTAAGCCCTATCTGGGATGAGCAGTTCTTC
CASSLSPIWDEQFF
>TRBJ2-1|NA|TRBV4-2|few
TGTGCCAGCAGCCAAGATCGGGGTAGCTCCTACAATGAGCAGTTCTTC
CASSQDRGSSYNEQFF